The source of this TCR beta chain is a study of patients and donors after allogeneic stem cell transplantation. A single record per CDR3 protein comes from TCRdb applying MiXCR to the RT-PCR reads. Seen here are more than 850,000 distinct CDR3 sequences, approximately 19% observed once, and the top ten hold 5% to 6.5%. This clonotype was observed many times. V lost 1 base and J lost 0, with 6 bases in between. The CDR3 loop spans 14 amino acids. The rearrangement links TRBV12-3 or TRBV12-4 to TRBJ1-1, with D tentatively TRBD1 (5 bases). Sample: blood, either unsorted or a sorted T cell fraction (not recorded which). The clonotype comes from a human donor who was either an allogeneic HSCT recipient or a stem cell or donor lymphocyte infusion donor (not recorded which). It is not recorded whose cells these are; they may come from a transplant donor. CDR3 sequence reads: CASSLVGVNTEAFF. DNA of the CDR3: TGTGCCAGCAGTTTAGTGGGGGTGAACACTGAAGCTTTCTTT.